These 9 T cell receptor beta chains came from one sample sequenced in a study of cytomegalovirus exposure and HLA in healthy donors. The PCR was carried out with 60 Vbeta primers and 13 Jbeta primers. Clones were sequenced by immunoSEQ multiplex PCR, and TCRdb holds only the in-frame ones, with some missing. The table has over 80,000 clones, around 79% seen once. Input material: PBMCs. These receptors all come from a female donor in good health and CMV-seronegative.

The chain combines TRBV6-4 with TRBJ2-1, with D perhaps matching TRBD2 (5 bases). V lost 4 bases, J lost 0 bases, and 13 bases lay in between. CDR3 length: 16 amino acids. In germline, CDR1 is MRHNA, CDR2 SNTAGT. The CDR3 nucleotides read TGTGCCAGCAGTGGGCCGCTGGAGGACTCCTACAATGAGCAGTTCTTC. Amino acids: CASSGPLEDSYNEQFF.

This clone was found a few times. V and J are TRBV29-1 and TRBJ2-3; 7 nucleotides line up with TRBD2. Losses at the gene ends were 3 bases for V and 4 bases for J; bases not matched to a gene: 4. CDR1 and CDR2 from the germline V gene are SQVTM and ANQGSEA. This CDR3 has 13 residues. CDR3 in amino acids: CSVDVGGSDTQYF. CDR3 coding DNA: TGCAGCGTTGACGTGGGAGGGTCAGATACGCAGTATTTT.

The V and J genes are TRBV28 and TRBJ1-1; D may be TRBD1 (5 bases). Trimming took 2 bases from V and 7 from J, leaving 8 bases between them. This CDR3 has 12 amino acids. Germline V CDR1 and CDR2: MDHEN, SYDVKM. As DNA, the CDR3 is TGTGCCAGCAGTTTACGGGGGGGTGAAGCTTTCTTT. Translated, it gives CASSLRGGEAFF.

The chain carries TRBV2 and TRBJ2-1; tentatively, D is TRBD2 (5 bases). The CDR3 totals 13 residues. From germline, CDR1 is SNHLY and CDR2 FYNNEI. Trimming shortened V by 4 bases and J by 9 bases, and 13 bases separated the two germline ends. Written as DNA, the CDR3 is TGTGCCAGCAGTGGGACTTCGGGGAGTGAGCAGTTCTTC. Protein sequence: CASSGTSGSEQFF.

This clone has only a few counts. This chain joins TRBV7-8 and TRBJ2-4; 14 bases are a match to TRBD2. The CDR3 has 18 residues. The germline CDR1 and CDR2 sequences are SGHVS and FQNEAQ. V shed 2 bases and J 3 bases; nucleotides not matched to a gene: 6. CDR3 in DNA: TGTGCCAGCAGCTTATACCGGGGACTAGCGGGGGTCAAAAACATTCAGTACTTC. It is translated as CASSLYRGLAGVKNIQYF.

The V call is TRBV29-1, the J call TRBJ2-3; TRBD2 is a possible D gene (5 bases). CDR3 length: 12 residues. Germline V gene lookup returns CDR1 SQVTM and CDR2 ANQGSEA. V was cut by 8 bases and J by 6 bases, with 15 bases left in between. The CDR3 DNA reads TGCAGCTGGTGGAAGAGGGAGGATACGCAGTATTTT. This translates into CSWWKREDTQYF.

The V call is TRBV6-5, the J call TRBJ2-7; 8 bases agree with TRBD1. The CDR3 consists of 15 residues. The junction had 8 bases not matched to a gene; V was cut back by 4 bases and J by 3 bases. Germline V gene sequence: CDR1 MNHEY, CDR2 SVGAGI. The CDR3 here is CASSSTGTGHYEQYF. For the CDR3, the DNA is TGTGCCAGCAGTTCCACCGGGACAGGTCACTACGAGCAGTACTTC.

This chain joins TRBV30 and TRBJ1-5; tentatively, D is TRBD1 (6 bases). Germline lookup yields CDR1 GTSNPN and CDR2 SVGIG (reference sequence). The CDR3 loop spans 14 amino acids. V was trimmed by 1 base and J by 2 bases, leaving 9 bases between them. Here the CDR3 DNA reads TGTGCCTGGAGTGGAGGGGGGGGCAATCAGCCCCAGCATTTT. It encodes CAWSGGGGNQPQHF.

This chain joins TRBV5-1 and TRBJ1-2; D unclear. From germline, CDR1 is SGHRS and CDR2 YFSETQ. The CDR3 is 14 amino acids. V was trimmed by 0 bases and J by 8 bases, leaving 14 bases between them. The CDR3 loop reads CASSLAGQTGGYTF. For the CDR3, the DNA is TGCGCCAGCAGCTTGGCCGGGCAGACGGGGGGCTACACCTTC. The entire variable domain, with the rest obtained from reference TRBV5-1 and TRBJ1-2, is as follows: KAGVTQTPRYLIKTRGQQVTLSCSPISGHRSVSWYQQTPGQGLQFLFEYFSETQRNKGNFPGRFSGRQFSNSRSEMNVSTLELGDSALYLCASSLAGQTGGYTFGSGTRLTVV.